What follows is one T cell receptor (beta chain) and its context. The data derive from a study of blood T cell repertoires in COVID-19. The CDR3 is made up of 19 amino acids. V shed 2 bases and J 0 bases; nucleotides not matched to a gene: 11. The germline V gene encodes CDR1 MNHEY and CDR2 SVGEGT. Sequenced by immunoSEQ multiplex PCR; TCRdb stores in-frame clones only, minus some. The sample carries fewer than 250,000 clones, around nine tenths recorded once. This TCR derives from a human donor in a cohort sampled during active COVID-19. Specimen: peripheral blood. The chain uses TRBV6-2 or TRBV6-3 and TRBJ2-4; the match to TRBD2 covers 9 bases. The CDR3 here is CASSYKSSGRDSAKNIQYF. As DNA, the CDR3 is TGTGCCAGCAGTTACAAGAGTAGCGGGAGAGACTCAGCCAAAAACATTCAGTACTTC.